Shown below are 17 T cell receptor beta chains from a single sample sequenced in a study of cytomegalovirus exposure and HLA in healthy donors. PCR involved 60 Vbeta and 13 Jbeta primers. TCRdb keeps only in-frame clones here, not all; method: immunoSEQ multiplex PCR. The sample contains about 120,000 clones, 8.5% to 9% of which appear only once. The sequenced sample consisted of PBMCs. The receptors were sampled from a middle-aged woman in good health and CMV-seropositive.

This chain connects TRBV7-2 to TRBJ1-6; D may be TRBD1 (6 bases). The germline V gene has CDR1 SGHTA and CDR2 FQGNSA. V was clipped by 5 bases and J by 6 bases, with 20 bases between them. The CDR3 consists of 17 residues. The CDR3 here is CASSRGGQARGNSPLHF. For the CDR3, the DNA is TGTGCCAGCAGCCGGGGGGGGCAGGCGCGGGGTAATTCACCCCTCCACTTT.

This chain connects TRBV11-2 to TRBJ2-5; D might be TRBD1 (7 bases). CDR3 size: 18 residues. Germline loops: CDR1 SGHAT, CDR2 FQNNGV. V was pared by 2 bases and J by 1 base, with 20 bases between. The CDR3 is CASSLKWGLGQVQETQYF. The CDR3, as DNA: TGTGCCAGCAGCTTAAAATGGGGACTTGGACAGGTCCAAGAGACCCAGTACTTC.

The rearrangement links TRBV18 to TRBJ1-2, with 7 bases matching TRBD1. The J segment lost 4 bases and the V segment lost 2 bases, leaving 4 bases of the junction unmatched. Germline V gene lookup returns CDR1 KGHSH and CDR2 LQKENI. The CDR3 runs 14 residues. In DNA, the CDR3 is TGTGCCAGCTCACCAGGGACAGAGCCCTATGGCTACACCTTC. This translates into CASSPGTEPYGYTF.

This clone was counted a few times. The genes are TRBV6-5 and TRBJ2-7, with 9 bases identical to TRBD1. The J segment lost 4 bases and the V segment lost 4 bases, leaving 8 bases of the junction unmatched. Per germline, CDR1 MNHEY and CDR2 SVGAGI. This CDR3 spans 15 amino acids. For the CDR3, the DNA is TGTGCCAGCAGTTCCTGGACAGGGGAGCGTTACGAGCAGTACTTC. Translated, it gives CASSSWTGERYEQYF.

This clone came up a few times. The genes are TRBV19 and TRBJ2-2, with TRBD1 matching over 7 bases. V was pared by 2 bases and J by 1 base, with 7 bases of the junction left unmatched. Germline values: CDR1 LNHDA, CDR2 SQIVND (reference sequence). This CDR3 region has 17 residues. CDR3 DNA: TGTGCCAGTAGTATAACAACGGGACAGCTGAACACCGGGGAGCTGTTTTTT. Residues: CASSITTGQLNTGELFF.

The rearrangement joins TRBV5-4 to TRBJ1-2, with unresolved D. The germline V gene encodes CDR1 SGHNT and CDR2 YYREEE (reference sequence). V was pared by 0 bases and J by 3 bases, with 12 bases between. The CDR3 covers 15 residues. The CDR3 region has the DNA TGTGCCAGCAGCTTGGGTGGCTTCAACGACTATGGCTACACCTTC. Translating gives CASSLGGFNDYGYTF. Filled out from reference TRBV5-4 and TRBJ1-2, the complete variable domain reads ETGVTQSPTHLIKTRGQQVTLRCSSQSGHNTVSWYQQALGQGPQFIFQYYREEENGRGNFPPRFSGLQFPNYSSELNVNALELDDSALYLCASSLGGFNDYGYTFGSGTRLTVV.

This clone has a handful of counts. The chain employs TRBV19 and TRBJ1-5, with 8 bases aligning to TRBD1. This CDR3 has 14 residues. From germline, CDR1 is LNHDA and CDR2 SQIVND (reference sequence). J gave up 4 bases and V 5 bases, and 4 bases lay outside the gene matches. The CDR3 spells CASSVTGDNQPQHF. CDR3 DNA sequence: TGTGCCAGTAGTGTGACAGGGGATAATCAGCCCCAGCATTTT.

The table lists this clone with a few counts. J is TRBJ1-1 and V is TRBV6-1; D is unresolved. The germline V gene encodes CDR1 MNHNS and CDR2 SASEGT. V was trimmed by 1 base and J by 5 bases, leaving 8 bases between them. The CDR3 is 13 residues long. In DNA form, the CDR3 reads TGTGCCAGCAGTGAAGTTCGAGCTACTGAAGCTTTCTTT. It encodes CASSEVRATEAFF.

The chain carries TRBV11-3 and TRBJ2-1; 8 bases match TRBD2. Germline assignment: CDR1 SGHNT and CDR2 YENEEA. Trimming at V came to 3 bases and at J to 0 bases, leaving 4 bases not matched to a gene. This CDR3 contains 16 residues. The CDR3 spells CASSFRRGASYNEQFF. DNA of the CDR3: TGTGCCAGCAGCTTTCGGCGGGGGGCCTCCTACAATGAGCAGTTCTTC.

The chain is built from TRBV5-1 and TRBJ1-2; TRBD1 matches 8 bases. Trimming removed 4 bases from V and 5 bases from J; junction bases left unmatched: 7. The germline V gene encodes CDR1 SGHRS and CDR2 YFSETQ. There are 14 residues in the CDR3. The CDR3 sequence is CASSPGQELYGYTF. DNA for the CDR3: TGCGCCAGCAGCCCGGGACAGGAGCTGTATGGCTACACCTTC.

In its sample, this clone was seen a few times. The chain uses TRBV6-5 and TRBJ2-5, with TRBD2 matching 8 bases. The assigned J gene may be wrong: the sequence end matches TRBJ2-7 better. CDR3 length equals 15 residues. Germline CDR1 reads MNHEY; CDR2 reads SVGAGI. CDR3 sequence reads: CASSSTGGGLYEQYF. The CDR3 DNA follows: TGTGCCAGCAGTTCCACCGGGGGGGGCCTCTACGAGCAGTACTTC.

This chain connects TRBV9 to TRBJ2-3; TRBD2 matches 10 bases. Per the germline V gene, CDR1 is SGDLS and CDR2 is YYNGEE. The CDR3 consists of 17 residues. Trimming took 5 bases from V and 2 from J; bases not matched to a gene: 11. The CDR3 here is CASSATSGPTYTDTQYF. CDR3 coding DNA: TGTGCCAGCAGTGCGACTAGCGGGCCTACCTACACAGATACGCAGTATTTT.

This clone was counted between two and nine times. The rearrangement uses TRBV4-1 and TRBJ2-7; TRBD1 matches at 9 bases. The CDR3 covers 15 residues. V gave up 1 base and J gave up 2 bases; unmatched junction bases: 3. The germline V gene encodes CDR1 MGHRA and CDR2 YSYEKL. The CDR3 region has the DNA TGCGCCAGCAGCCAAGGACAGGGGGGTCCCTACGAGCAGTACTTC. Translated: CASSQGQGGPYEQYF.

The genes are TRBV4-1 and TRBJ1-2; the match to TRBD1 covers 10 bases. V lost 1 base, J lost 8 bases, and 13 bases stayed unmatched. CDR3 size: 17 residues. In germline, CDR1 is MGHRA, CDR2 YSYEKL. The CDR3 is CASSQGASGQGLYGYTF. CDR3 nucleotides: TGCGCCAGCAGCCAAGGCGCGTCGGGACAGGGGCTATACGGCTACACCTTC.

This sequence joins TRBV4-1 and TRBJ1-2, with 8 bases that match TRBD1. The germline V gene encodes CDR1 MGHRA and CDR2 YSYEKL. This CDR3 spans 16 amino acids. V lost 4 bases and J lost 7; bases outside the gene matches: 14. The CDR3 nucleotides read TGCGCCAGCAGCCGCGAACCCACCCAGGGGGCTAGTGGCTACACCTTC. This codes for CASSREPTQGASGYTF.

This sequence joins TRBV7-2 and TRBJ1-2; D might be TRBD1 (5 bases). There are 15 residues in the CDR3. V was trimmed by 7 bases and J by 7 bases, leaving 22 bases between them. Germline lookup yields CDR1 SGHTA and CDR2 FQGNSA. The DNA of the CDR3 is TGTGCCAGCACCCAAGATCTTAGCGGGGGACGTGGCTACACCTTC. Translation gives CASTQDLSGGRGYTF.

This rearrangement joins TRBV7-2 to TRBJ1-3; D not resolved. Per the germline V gene, CDR1 is SGHTA and CDR2 is FQGNSA. The CDR3 loop spans 16 amino acids. V was pared by 0 bases and J by 0 bases, with 9 bases between. Here the CDR3 reads CASSLAPSVSGNTIYF. The DNA for the CDR3 is TGTGCCAGCAGCTTAGCGCCCAGTGTCTCTGGAAACACCATATATTTT.